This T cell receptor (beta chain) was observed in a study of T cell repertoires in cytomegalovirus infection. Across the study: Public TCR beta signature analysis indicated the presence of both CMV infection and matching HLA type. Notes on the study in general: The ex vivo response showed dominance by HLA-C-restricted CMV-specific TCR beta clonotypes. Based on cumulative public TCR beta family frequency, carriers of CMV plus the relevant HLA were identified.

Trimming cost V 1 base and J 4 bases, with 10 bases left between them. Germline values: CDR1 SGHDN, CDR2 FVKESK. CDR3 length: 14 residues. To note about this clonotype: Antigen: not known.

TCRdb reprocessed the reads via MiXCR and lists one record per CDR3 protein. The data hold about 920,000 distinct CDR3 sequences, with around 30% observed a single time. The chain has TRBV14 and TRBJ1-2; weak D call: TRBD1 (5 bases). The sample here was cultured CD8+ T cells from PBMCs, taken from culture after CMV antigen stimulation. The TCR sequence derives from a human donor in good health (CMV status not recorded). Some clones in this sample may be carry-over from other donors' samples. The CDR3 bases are TGTGCCAGCAGCCAAGGTGTGGGGGGCTATGGCTACACCTTC. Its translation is CASSQGVGGYGYTF.